Below are 29 T cell receptor beta chains sequenced from a single sample in a study of graft-versus-host responses after intestinal transplantation. Sequencing was performed with immunoSEQ multiplex PCR; in TCRdb, only in-frame clones are kept and a portion is missing. The sample lists 90,000 to 100,000 clones; roughly 83% were seen once. The specimen comprised PBMCs, sampled 255 days after intestinal transplant. These receptors came from a human patient who received an intestinal transplant, so some T cells may come from the graft donor.

The rearrangement uses TRBV27 and TRBJ2-7, with a tentative D call TRBD2 (6 bases). V lost 5 bases and J lost 3, with 17 bases in between. The length of the CDR3 is 15 residues. CDR1 is MNHEY, CDR2 SMNVEV, per germline (reference sequence). DNA of the CDR3: TGTGCCAGCAGTCCCTCCGGGACTTCGAACTACGAGCAGTACTTC. Amino acids: CASSPSGTSNYEQYF.

The chain combines TRBV28 with TRBJ2-2; TRBD2 aligns across 9 bases. The CDR3 sequence is 14 residues long. Trimming took 6 bases from V and 3 from J; bases not matched to a gene: 2. Germline V gene data show CDR1 as MDHEN and CDR2 as SYDVKM. CDR3 bases: TGTGCCAGCAGGGAGCGGGGGGACACCGGGGAGCTGTTTTTT. Translated, it gives CASRERGDTGELFF.

The chain is built from TRBV7-8 and TRBJ2-7; 7 bases are shared with TRBD1. Per the germline V gene, CDR1 is SGHVS and CDR2 is FQNEAQ. The V and J ends lost 5 bases and 5 bases, in that order; junction bases with no gene match: 12. There are 15 residues in the CDR3. CDR3 protein: CASSPNRGRRHEQYV. The CDR3 DNA follows: TGTGCCAGCAGCCCGAACAGGGGTCGGCGGCACGAGCAGTACGTC.

The genes are TRBV10-3 and TRBJ2-5; maybe TRBD2 (6 bases). The CDR3 covers 13 residues. Germline V gene data show CDR1 as ENHRY and CDR2 as SYGVKD. Trimming took off 4 bases at V and 7 bases at J, with 13 bases between the two ends. CDR3: CAISGTNEGTQYF. The CDR3 DNA is TGTGCCATCAGTGGGACTAACGAGGGGACCCAGTACTTC.

The genes are TRBV4-1 and TRBJ2-1, with 12 bases fitting TRBD2. CDR1 is MGHRA and CDR2 is YSYEKL in the germline V gene. The V and J ends lost 0 bases and 2 bases, in that order; junction bases with no gene match: 5. The CDR3 is made up of 18 amino acids. For the CDR3, the DNA is TGCGCCAGCAGCCAAGATTGGCTAGCGGGAGGGCCCTACAATGAGCAGTTCTTC. Translation gives CASSQDWLAGGPYNEQFF.

This sequence joins TRBV5-3 and TRBJ1-5; TRBD1 might be the D (5 bases). TRBV5-3 qualifies as an ORF whose function is uncertain. The CDR3 runs 17 residues. The germline V and J ends were trimmed by 1 base and 2 bases, with 16 bases remaining between them. DNA for the CDR3: TGTGCCAGAAGCTTGAGGTCTAGGGGTTGGCGCAATCAGCCCCAGCATTTT. Amino acid sequence: CARSLRSRGWRNQPQHF.

This clone was detected once. This sequence joins TRBV5-6 and TRBJ2-7; D remains ambiguous. CDR3 length: 16 amino acids. Trimming stripped 4 bases from V and 1 base from J, with 18 bases between. CDR1 SGHDT and CDR2 YYEEEE come from the germline V gene. CDR3: CASSGYTPTNSYEQYF. The CDR3, as DNA: TGTGCCAGCAGCGGCTACACACCTACCAATTCCTACGAGCAGTACTTC.

This chain links TRBV7-2 with TRBJ1-5; tentative D call: TRBD1 (6 bases). The CDR3 is 13 residues long. Trimming stripped 0 bases from V and 7 bases from J, with 7 bases between. CDR1 and CDR2 from the germline V gene are SGHTA and FQGNSA. DNA of the CDR3: TGTGCCAGCAGCTTAGCGGGGGGCCAGCCCCAGCATTTT. As protein: CASSLAGGQPQHF.

The CDR3 DNA is TGCGCCAGCAGCCAAGGGGACTTGGGGTCCGGGGCCAACGTCCTGACTTTC. As protein: CASSQGDLGSGANVLTF. The chain links TRBV4-1 to TRBJ2-6, with D tentatively TRBD2 (6 bases). The CDR3 loop spans 17 amino acids. Trimming cost V 1 base and J 4 bases, with 14 bases left between them. CDR1 and CDR2 (germline): MGHRA, YSYEKL.

J is TRBJ1-1 and V is TRBV7-9; the D is unclear. V was pared by 0 bases and J by 4 bases, with 15 bases between. Germline V CDR1 and CDR2: SEHNR, FQNEAQ (reference sequence). The CDR3 has 16 amino acids. CDR3 bases: TGTGCCAGCAGCTTAGCGCTGGGGTTGACGGTCACTGAAGCTTTCTTT. Translating gives CASSLALGLTVTEAFF.

In regard to this clone: Other DNA sequences from this sample encode an identical CDR3 as well. This chain connects TRBV28 to TRBJ2-5, with TRBD1 matching over 11 bases. Germline V gene sequence: CDR1 MDHEN, CDR2 SYDVKM. The CDR3 covers 14 residues. V lost 5 bases, J lost 5 bases, and 4 bases stayed unmatched. This chain's CDR3 is CASSIRDRGETQYF. The CDR3 DNA reads as TGTGCCAGCAGTATCCGGGACAGGGGGGAGACCCAGTACTTC.

This sequence joins TRBV9 and TRBJ2-7; TRBD2 agrees at 7 bases. CDR3 length equals 16 residues. The J segment lost 5 bases and the V segment lost 0 bases, leaving 11 bases of the junction unmatched. CDR1 SGDLS and CDR2 YYNGEE come from the germline V gene. In DNA form, the CDR3 reads TGTGCCAGCAGCGTAGGGGTGAGGGAGGGCCGCGACGAGCAGTACTTC. Its protein is CASSVGVREGRDEQYF.

The genes are TRBV5-4 and TRBJ1-1; TRBD1 matches at 9 bases. Germline-derived CDR1 and CDR2 are SGHNT and YYREEE (reference sequence). V lost 3 bases to trimming and J lost 1 base; unmatched junction nucleotides: 4. CDR3 length equals 15 residues. CDR3 protein: CASSSPGQGNTEAFF. CDR3 nucleotides: TGTGCCAGCAGCTCGCCGGGACAGGGGAACACTGAAGCTTTCTTT.

This chain uses TRBV5-4 with TRBJ1-5, with D possibly TRBD1 on 5 matching bases. CDR1 is SGHNT, CDR2 YYREEE, per germline (reference sequence). This CDR3 contains 14 residues. V dropped 0 bases and J dropped 7 bases, with 11 bases sitting between them. The CDR3 reads CASSLGGTGQPQHF. The DNA for the CDR3 is TGTGCCAGCAGCTTGGGAGGGACGGGACAGCCCCAGCATTTT.

The rearrangement uses TRBV5-8 and TRBJ2-1; perhaps TRBD1 as D (6 bases). The CDR3 extends over 14 amino acids. Trimming shortened V by 5 bases and J by 6 bases, and 15 bases separated the two germline ends. In germline, CDR1 is SGHTS, CDR2 YDEGEE. DNA for the CDR3: TGTGCCAGCAGTCCTCGGATGGGGGCCAATGAGCAGTTCTTC. Its protein product is CASSPRMGANEQFF.

V and J are TRBV7-2 and TRBJ2-1, with 14 bases fitting TRBD2. This CDR3 spans 15 amino acids. J was trimmed by 7 bases and V by 5 bases; bases with no gene match: 4. The V gene's germline CDR1 is SGHTA and CDR2 FQGNSA. The CDR3: CASSPGTSGSNEQFF. The CDR3 DNA sequence: TGTGCCAGCAGCCCCGGGACTAGCGGGAGTAATGAGCAGTTCTTC.

This chain links TRBV27 with TRBJ2-7, with TRBD1 as a possible D gene (6 bases). CDR3 length: 13 residues. V lost 0 bases, J lost 5 bases, and 8 bases lay in between. From germline, CDR1 is MNHEY and CDR2 SMNVEV (reference sequence). The CDR3 is CASSLSDSHEQYF. CDR3 in DNA: TGTGCCAGCAGTTTATCGGACAGCCACGAGCAGTACTTC.

This sequence joins TRBV14 and TRBJ1-5, with D unresolved. V lost 4 bases and J 7 bases, leaving 14 bases between the germline ends. The germline V gene encodes CDR1 SGHDN and CDR2 FVKESK. The CDR3 is made up of 14 amino acids. In DNA form, the CDR3 reads TGTGCCAGCAGCCTATACGGGGTAGTCCAGCCCCAGCATTTT. Translating it yields CASSLYGVVQPQHF.

V usage is TRBV9 and J usage is TRBJ1-3; 9 bases align to TRBD1. CDR1 is SGDLS, CDR2 YYNGEE, per germline. This CDR3 spans 15 amino acids. The ends lost 2 bases at V and 1 base at J; junction bases unmatched: 1. CDR3 loop: CASSVGTGSGNTIYF. The DNA of the CDR3 is TGTGCCAGCAGCGTTGGGACAGGGTCTGGAAACACCATATATTTT.

This clone has a single count. In DNA, the CDR3 is TGCAGCGTCTCTTCCGGGACCCTTTCCTACGAGCAGTACTTC. Translated: CSVSSGTLSYEQYF. This chain links TRBV29-1 with TRBJ2-7; D tentatively reads TRBD1 or TRBD2 (5 bases each). This CDR3 has 14 amino acids. Germline loops: CDR1 SQVTM, CDR2 ANQGSEA. The ends were cut back, 6 bases at V and 1 base at J, with 16 bases in the middle.

The chain joins TRBV2 to TRBJ2-1; 11 nucleotides agree with TRBD2. The ends lost 8 bases at V and 9 bases at J; junction bases unmatched: 0. Per germline, CDR1 SNHLY and CDR2 FYNNEI. This CDR3 comprises 11 residues. The CDR3 region has the DNA TGTGCCAGCGGGACTAGCGGTGAGCAGTTCTTC. Its protein product is CASGTSGEQFF.

The rearrangement links TRBV30 to TRBJ1-2, with TRBD1 matching over 7 bases. Unmatched junction bases numbered 17, after V lost 5 bases and J lost 8 bases. CDR3 length: 15 residues. The germline V gene has CDR1 GTSNPN and CDR2 SVGIG (reference sequence). The CDR3 DNA reads TGTGCCTGGGCTCCCCTCAGACAGGGTGGCGGCGGCTACACCTTC. Translating gives CAWAPLRQGGGGYTF. The full variable domain, with the rest looked up from reference TRBV30 and TRBJ1-2, is SQTIHQWPATLVQPVGSPLSLECTVEGTSNPNLYWYRQAAGRGLQLLFYSVGIGQISSEVPQNLSASRPQDRQFILSSKKLLLSDSGFYLCAWAPLRQGGGGYTFGSGTRLTVV.

This chain links TRBV27 with TRBJ1-1; D is unclear. The CDR3 totals 13 residues. Per the germline V gene, CDR1 is MNHEY and CDR2 is SMNVEV (reference sequence). V lost 2 bases and J lost 1, with 5 bases in between. CDR3 sequence: CASSLGQNTEAFF. The CDR3 DNA follows: TGTGCCAGCAGTTTAGGGCAGAACACTGAAGCTTTCTTT.

This chain uses TRBV25-1 with TRBJ1-1; possibly TRBD1 for D (6 bases). CDR1 MGHDK and CDR2 SYGVNS come from the germline V gene. Deletions cut 3 bases from V and 11 bases from J, with 22 bases between. The CDR3 loop spans 15 amino acids. CDR3 nucleotides: TGTGCCAGCAGTGACGGAGGGGGGGGACCCCCGGGGGCTTTCTTT. Amino acids: CASSDGGGGPPGAFF.

This chain connects TRBV28 to TRBJ2-7, with 8 bases matching TRBD1. Trimming removed 3 bases from V and 3 bases from J; junction bases left unmatched: 4. Looked up from germline, CDR1 is MDHEN and CDR2 is SYDVKM. CDR3 length: 14 residues. CDR3 sequence reads: CASSFSRGLYEQYF. For the CDR3, the DNA is TGTGCCAGCAGTTTTAGCAGGGGGCTCTACGAGCAGTACTTC.

The gene calls are TRBV7-2 and TRBJ2-3, with D possibly TRBD2 on 5 matching bases. V was cut by 4 bases and J by 0 bases, with 17 bases left in between. The length of the CDR3 is 17 residues. Looked up from germline, CDR1 is SGHTA and CDR2 is FQGNSA. The CDR3 sequence: CASSSSDSLGSTDTQYF. CDR3 in DNA: TGTGCCAGCAGCTCCTCGGACTCCCTCGGCAGCACAGATACGCAGTATTTT.

The V and J genes are TRBV2 and TRBJ1-1, with D possibly being TRBD1 (6 bases). The germline V gene encodes CDR1 SNHLY and CDR2 FYNNEI. The germline V and J ends were trimmed by 6 bases and 0 bases, with 20 bases remaining between them. The CDR3 has 17 amino acids. The CDR3 DNA reads TGTGCCAGCAGCCACAGGGCAGAAACCGAAATGAACACTGAAGCTTTCTTT. Translation gives CASSHRAETEMNTEAFF.

The V gene is TRBV4-3, the J gene TRBJ2-4; TRBD1 or TRBD2 may be the D gene (5 bases each). V gave up 4 bases and J gave up 3 bases, with 13 bases separating them. Per germline, CDR1 LGHNA and CDR2 YSLEER. This CDR3 region has 15 residues. The CDR3 loop is CASSRGEYDKNIQYF. The CDR3 nucleotides read TGCGCCAGCAGCCGAGGGGAATATGACAAAAACATTCAGTACTTC.

The chain combines TRBV11-2 with TRBJ1-2, with D possibly being TRBD1 (6 bases). This CDR3 region has 14 residues. Trimming took 2 bases from V and 3 from J, leaving 10 bases between them. Germline CDR1 is SGHAT and CDR2 is FQNNGV. CDR3: CASSLSPGDYGYTF. The CDR3 DNA reads TGTGCCAGCAGCTTATCTCCAGGGGACTATGGCTACACCTTC.